These T cell receptor beta chains were read from a single sample in a study of response to subunit inactivated influenza vaccine. TCRdb redid the calling of the RT-PCR reads with MiXCR, one entry per CDR3 protein. The sample contains hundreds of thousands of distinct CDR3 sequences, roughly an eighth of which appear only once. The specimen comprised non-naive T cells sorted from PBMCs, sampled 14 to 15 days before vaccination. These receptors were obtained from a man in his fifties who received an inactivated influenza vaccine. CDR3s include the opening cysteine and the closing phenylalanine or tryptophan. The order of the fields is D gene, clone size, J gene, V gene, CDR3 protein, CDR3 DNA. A D gene is named only where the DNA matches it firmly. Only some rows state a clone size, as once, few, many or a class for expanded clones.

>TRBD1|NA|TRBJ2-2|TRBV28
CASSFTGGTGELFF
TGTGCCAGCAGTTTCACAGGGGGCACCGGGGAGCTGTTTTTT
>TRBD1|NA|TRBJ2-5|TRBV7-9
CASSLGQGGEQETQYF
TGTGCCAGCAGCTTGGGACAGGGTGGGGAGCAAGAGACCCAGTACTTC
>NA|NA|TRBJ1-3|TRBV6-5
CASSYSMGTGNTIYF
TGTGCCAGCAGTTACTCGATGGGGACTGGAAACACCATATATTTT
>NA|NA|TRBJ2-1|TRBV7-2
CASSLASRVAYNEQFF
TGTGCCAGCAGCTTAGCGTCAAGGGTAGCGTACAATGAGCAGTTCTTC
>TRBD2|few|TRBJ2-5|TRBV27
CASSPFLAAQETQYF
TGTGCCAGCAGTCCCTTTCTAGCGGCCCAAGAGACCCAGTACTTC
>NA|many|TRBJ1-4|TRBV12-3/TRBV12-4
CASSLEQAATNEKLFF
TGTGCCAGCAGTTTAGAGCAGGCCGCAACTAATGAAAAACTGTTTTTT
>NA|NA|TRBJ2-7|TRBV21-1
CASTLQGLGRFRYEQYF
TGTGCCAGCACCCTACAGGGGCTAGGGCGATTCCGCTACGAGCAGTACTTC
>NA|NA|TRBJ1-1|TRBV25-1
CASRYHEGTEAFF
TGTGCCAGCAGATATCACGAGGGAACTGAAGCTTTCTTT
>NA|many|TRBJ1-1|TRBV20-1
CSARGGQSNTEAFF
TGCAGTGCTAGAGGGGGGCAGAGCAACACTGAAGCTTTCTTT
>TRBD2|NA|TRBJ2-5|TRBV20-1
CSARIAGVNQETQYF
TGCAGTGCTAGGATAGCGGGGGTTAACCAAGAGACCCAGTACTTC
>TRBD1|NA|TRBJ2-1|TRBV6-5
CASSFRQGVYNEQFF
TGTGCCAGCAGTTTCCGACAGGGGGTGTACAATGAGCAGTTCTTC
>NA|NA|TRBJ2-1|TRBV20-1
CSAKVVQLYNEQFF
TGCAGTGCGAAGGTGGTGCAACTGTACAATGAGCAGTTCTTC
>TRBD2|few|TRBJ2-3|TRBV7-6
CASSSRGGLTDTQYF
TGTGCCAGCAGCTCGCGGGGGGGACTCACAGATACGCAGTATTTT
>NA|NA|TRBJ2-1|TRBV12-3/TRBV12-4
CASTFEGGAYNEQFF
TGTGCCAGCACGTTTGAGGGGGGGGCCTACAATGAGCAGTTCTTC
>NA|few|TRBJ2-7|TRBV5-1
CASSSRGNYEQYF
TGCGCCAGCAGCTCGCGGGGAAATTACGAGCAGTACTTC
>NA|NA|TRBJ2-5|TRBV12-3/TRBV12-4
CASSLSQGTRGQYF
TGTGCCAGCAGTTTGTCCCAGGGGACCAGGGGCCAGTACTTC
>NA|NA|TRBJ2-7|TRBV9
CASSPAEGRATYEQYF
TGTGCCAGCAGCCCCGCTGAAGGACGGGCCACCTACGAGCAGTACTTC
>NA|few|TRBJ1-1|TRBV28
CASSLRGTSTEAFF
TGTGCCAGCAGTTTGAGGGGGACCAGCACTGAAGCTTTCTTT
>NA|few|TRBJ1-2|TRBV27
CASTSPGRGYTF
TGTGCCAGCACCTCCCCTGGGCGAGGCTACACCTTC
>NA|many|TRBJ1-4|TRBV4-1
CASSLGLLNEKLFF
TGCGCCAGCAGCCTTGGCCTCCTTAATGAAAAACTGTTTTTT
>NA|NA|TRBJ2-7|TRBV20-1
CSASAGYEQYF
TGCAGTGCTAGTGCGGGGTACGAGCAGTACTTC
>TRBD1|few|TRBJ2-1|TRBV18
CASSPPGQSYNEQFF
TGTGCCAGCTCACCGCCGGGACAGTCCTACAATGAGCAGTTCTTC
>TRBD2|NA|TRBJ2-1|TRBV4-3
CASSQAQAGGSYEQFF
TGCGCCAGCAGCCAAGCGCAGGCGGGAGGGTCATATGAGCAGTTCTTC
>NA|NA|TRBJ2-5|TRBV12-3/TRBV12-4
CASRTGRQETQYF
TGTGCCAGCAGGACGGGACGGCAAGAGACCCAGTACTTC
>NA|few|TRBJ2-1|TRBV14
CASSHWPGGFNNEQFF
TGTGCCAGCAGCCACTGGCCCGGGGGTTTTAACAATGAGCAGTTCTTC
>NA|many|TRBJ1-3|TRBV10-3
CAISGMAGPSSGNTIYF
TGTGCCATCAGCGGGATGGCAGGGCCGAGCTCTGGAAACACCATATATTTT
>TRBD1|few|TRBJ2-1|TRBV15
CATAGTGSGEQFF
TGTGCCACTGCCGGGACAGGGTCGGGTGAGCAGTTCTTC
>TRBD1|few|TRBJ1-2|TRBV20-1
CSARDPGQGYGYTF
TGCAGTGCTAGAGATCCGGGACAGGGCTATGGCTACACCTTC
>NA|few|TRBJ2-3|TRBV28
CASATAHYTQYF
TGTGCCAGCGCGACTGCTCATTATACGCAGTATTTT
>NA|many|TRBJ2-3|TRBV7-9
CASTPTRGEGTDTQYF
TGTGCCAGCACTCCGACGAGGGGCGAGGGCACAGATACGCAGTATTTT
>NA|few|TRBJ2-7|TRBV19
CASSIRAGSVTYEQYF
TGTGCCAGTAGTATTCGGGCAGGGTCGGTCACCTACGAGCAGTACTTC
>TRBD1|few|TRBJ1-2|TRBV20-1
CSARTAGGLSGYTF
TGCAGTGCTAGAACGGCAGGGGGCCTATCTGGCTACACCTTC
>TRBD1|few|TRBJ1-5|TRBV6-6
CASRGQGWEPQHF
TGTGCCAGCAGAGGACAGGGGTGGGAGCCCCAGCATTTT
>TRBD1|few|TRBJ2-2|TRBV7-6
CASSLAAGQGSGELFF
TGTGCCAGCAGCTTAGCGGCTGGACAGGGATCCGGGGAGCTGTTTTTT
>NA|once|TRBJ1-4|TRBV28
CASSDRNLNEKLFF
TGTGCCAGCAGTGACAGGAACCTAAATGAAAAACTGTTTTTT
>TRBD1|few|TRBJ2-7|TRBV28
CASRQRDRSYEQYF
TGTGCCAGCAGGCAAAGGGACAGATCCTACGAGCAGTACTTC
>NA|few|TRBJ2-5|TRBV25-1
CASQGLLETQYF
TGTGCCAGTCAGGGTTTGCTAGAGACCCAGTACTTC
>TRBD2|many|TRBJ2-5|TRBV5-6
CASSRGLAGETQYF
TGTGCCAGCAGCAGGGGACTAGCGGGAGAGACCCAGTACTTC
>NA|few|TRBJ2-3|TRBV29-1
CSGGADAGYF
TGCAGCGGTGGGGCGGATGCAGGTTATTTT
>TRBD1|NA|TRBJ1-5|TRBV18
CASSLGQGPQPQHF
TGTGCCAGCTCACTCGGACAGGGACCTCAGCCCCAGCATTTT
>NA|NA|TRBJ2-1|TRBV5-5
CASSLLGGPGNEQFF
TGTGCCAGCAGCCTCTTAGGGGGGCCGGGGAATGAGCAGTTCTTC
>NA|NA|TRBJ1-1|TRBV3-1
CASSQGSTGNTEAFF
TGTGCCAGCAGCCAAGGCTCCACAGGGAACACTGAAGCTTTCTTT
>NA|many|TRBJ2-3|TRBV7-2
CASSFLGTISTDTQYF
TGTGCCAGCAGCTTTCTCGGGACAATCAGCACAGATACGCAGTATTTT